The 5 T cell receptor beta chains below come from one sample, sequenced in a study of OX40 agonist ivuxolimab in advanced cancers. Libraries were prepared by immunoSEQ multiplex PCR; TCRdb keeps only in-frame clonotypes and omits some of them. In the table there are 60,000 to 90,000 clones, about four fifths of which are singletons. The material was CD4+ or CD8+ T cells sorted from blood, obtained in a trial of the OX40 agonist ivuxolimab. These receptors were taken from an adult with an advanced solid tumor such as melanoma, head and neck, liver or kidney cancer.

The rearrangement uses TRBV10-3 and TRBJ1-2; D is undetermined. The CDR3 contains 13 residues. CDR1 and CDR2 from the germline V gene are ENHRY and SYGVKD. V lost 7 bases to trimming and J lost 0 bases, with 9 bases between them. CDR3 sequence reads: CAIKSGSNYGYTF. The CDR3 bases are TGTGCCATCAAGTCGGGGTCTAACTATGGCTACACCTTC.

This CDR3 is CASSPRQGIGYGYTF. In DNA, the CDR3 is TGTGCCAGCAGCCCTCGACAGGGGATAGGCTATGGCTACACCTTC. V is TRBV7-8 and J is TRBJ1-2, with TRBD1 matching 8 bases. Germline V gene lookup returns CDR1 SGHVS and CDR2 FQNEAQ. CDR3 length: 15 residues. The V gene end was trimmed by 5 bases and the J gene end by 4 bases; junction bases not matched to a gene: 9.

The chain carries TRBV5-1 and TRBJ2-7; the match to TRBD2 covers 7 bases. The CDR3 spans 13 residues. The V segment lost 4 bases and the J segment 4 bases; nucleotides outside the gene matches: 5. Looked up from germline, CDR1 is SGHRS and CDR2 is YFSETQ. As DNA, the CDR3 is TGCGCCAGCAGCGGGAGGGAGGGTTACGAGCAGTACTTC. It is translated as CASSGREGYEQYF.

This clone was observed once. This rearrangement joins TRBV25-1 to TRBJ2-1; D not resolved. V lost 1 base, J lost 6 bases, and 10 bases lay in between. The length of the CDR3 is 14 residues. CDR1 MGHDK and CDR2 SYGVNS come from the germline V gene. The CDR3 protein is CASSEFGWGNEQFF. CDR3 in DNA: TGTGCCAGCAGTGAATTTGGGTGGGGCAATGAGCAGTTCTTC.

This clone came up once. J is TRBJ1-2 and V is TRBV28, with 7 bases lining up with TRBD1. The CDR3 totals 14 residues. The trim removed 6 bases at V and 3 bases at J, leaving 7 bases unmatched. In germline, CDR1 is MDHEN, CDR2 SYDVKM. The CDR3 region has the DNA TGTGCCAGCAGGCCAGGGGGAGGGTACTATGGCTACACCTTC. Amino acid sequence: CASRPGGGYYGYTF.